These T cell receptor beta chains were read from a single sample in a study of blood T cell repertoires in COVID-19. TCRdb keeps only in-frame clones here, not all; method: immunoSEQ multiplex PCR. The sample has some 15,000 clones, around 75% seen once. Sequencing was done on a sample of peripheral blood. The receptor source for this set is a man in his 60s with acute or convalescent COVID-19. The CDR3 runs from the conserved cysteine through the conserved F or W. Each record gives: CDR3 DNA, CDR3 protein, D gene, J gene, clone size, V gene. The D gene is left open where the match is weak. Size is stated for part of the rows, as once, few or many counts, or as a class when the clone is expanded.

TGTGCCAGCAGCTTGGATCGCGATGAGCAGTTCTTC CASSLDRDEQFF - TRBJ2-1 - TRBV5-4
TGTGCCAGCAGCTTAGCAAGAGGGGAGGGCTCCGAGCAGTACTTC CASSLARGEGSEQYF TRBD2 TRBJ2-7 - TRBV11-2
TGTGCCAGCAGCTTAACCCAGGGACTAGCGGGAGGGAAGGAGACCCAGTACTTC CASSLTQGLAGGKETQYF TRBD2 TRBJ2-5 - TRBV7-6
TGTGCCAGCAGCTTTCGGACAGGGGCTGAAGCTTTCTTT CASSFRTGAEAFF TRBD1 TRBJ1-1 - TRBV7-2
TGTGCCAGCAGTTTCTCTAGTTTGCAGACCCAGTACTTC CASSFSSLQTQYF - TRBJ2-5 - TRBV12-3/TRBV12-4
TGTGCCAGCACCGGGACAGGGATCTACAATGAGCAGTTCTTC CASTGTGIYNEQFF TRBD1 TRBJ2-1 - TRBV6-5
TGCAGCGTTGTTATTTTTTGGGCGATGAACACTGAAGCTTTCTTT CSVVIFWAMNTEAFF - TRBJ1-1 - TRBV29-1
TGTGCCAGTAGTATAAAGGAAACAGGGAAGGAAAAACTGTTTTTT CASSIKETGKEKLFF - TRBJ1-4 - TRBV19
TGTGCCAGCAGCTTTCAGACAGGGCTTAACTATGGCTACACCTTC CASSFQTGLNYGYTF TRBD1 TRBJ1-2 - TRBV5-5
TGTGCCTGGAGGACAGCAATTAATTCACCCCTCCACTTT CAWRTAINSPLHF - TRBJ1-6 - TRBV30
TGTGCCAGCAGACTCCAGGGTGCAGGAAACACCATATATTTT CASRLQGAGNTIYF - TRBJ1-3 - TRBV27
TGTGCCAGCAGCCCCTATGTCGGACAGACCACCGGGGAGCTGTTTTTT CASSPYVGQTTGELFF - TRBJ2-2 once TRBV3-1/TRBV3-2
TGCAGCGTGTCCCGGGACACGGACTCTGGGGCCAACGTCCTGACTTTC CSVSRDTDSGANVLTF - TRBJ2-6 - TRBV29-1
TGCGCCAGCAGCCAGGGGAGCGGCCGGAGCAATGAGCAGTTCTTC CASSQGSGRSNEQFF - TRBJ2-1 - TRBV4-3
TGTGCCAGCAGCCGGGACAGGGTTCTTTCACCCCTCCACTTT CASSRDRVLSPLHF TRBD1 TRBJ1-6 once TRBV7-2